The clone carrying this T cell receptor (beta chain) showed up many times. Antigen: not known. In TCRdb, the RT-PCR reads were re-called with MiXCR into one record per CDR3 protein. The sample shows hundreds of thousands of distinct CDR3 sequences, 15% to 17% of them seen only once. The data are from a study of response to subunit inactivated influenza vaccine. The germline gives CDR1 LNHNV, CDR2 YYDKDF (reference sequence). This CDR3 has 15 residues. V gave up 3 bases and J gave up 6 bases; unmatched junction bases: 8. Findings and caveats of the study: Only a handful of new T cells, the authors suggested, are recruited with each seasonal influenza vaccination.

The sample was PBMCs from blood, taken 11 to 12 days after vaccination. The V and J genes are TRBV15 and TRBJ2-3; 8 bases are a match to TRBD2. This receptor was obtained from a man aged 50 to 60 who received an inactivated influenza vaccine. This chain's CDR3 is CATSSGSGSLDTQYF. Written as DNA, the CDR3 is TGTGCCACCAGCAGCGGGAGCGGGAGTCTCGATACGCAGTATTTT.